Listed here are 11 T cell receptor beta chains from one sample, sequenced in a study of T cells of healthy individuals (dated by TCRdb to 2016 to 2018). Library generation was performed with 5' RACE. The instrument was an Illumina MiSeq. Starting from the raw public reads, TCRdb applied fastp trimming at Q25, assembled clones with MiXCR and retained in-frame beta chains. Rows are combined by CDR3 protein, so each entry shows the most common genes and DNA. The sample contains about 96,000 distinct CDR3 sequences, roughly 15% of them found a single time. Roughly 6.2% of the sample goes to the ten largest clones. These receptor sequences come from a human donor in good health.

This clonotype was seen only a few times. The chain combines TRBV27 with TRBJ2-7; no firm D call. This CDR3 is 13 amino acids long. With 5 bases removed from V and 2 bases from J, the gap between germline ends came to 10 bases. Per germline, CDR1 MNHEY and CDR2 SMNVEV (reference sequence). The chain's CDR3 is CASSRARTYEQYF. The DNA for the CDR3 is TGTGCCAGCAGTAGGGCCAGGACCTACGAGCAGTACTTC.

This chain connects TRBV5-1 to TRBJ2-2, with D perhaps TRBD1 (6 bases). The germline gives CDR1 SGHRS, CDR2 YFSETQ. V dropped 1 base and J dropped 7 bases, with 8 bases sitting between them. This CDR3 is 13 amino acids long. This CDR3 is CASSLQGNGELFF. The CDR3, as DNA: TGCGCCAGCAGCTTGCAGGGGAACGGGGAGCTGTTTTTT. Looking up the rest from reference TRBV5-1 and TRBJ2-2 gives the full variable domain: KAGVTQTPRYLIKTRGQQVTLSCSPISGHRSVSWYQQTPGQGLQFLFEYFSETQRNKGNFPGRFSGRQFSNSRSEMNVSTLELGDSALYLCASSLQGNGELFFGEGSRLTVL.

This clonotype was counted between two and nine times. The chain's CDR3 is CASSFMTGGSEQFF. Written as DNA, the CDR3 is TGTGCCAGCAGCTTCATGACAGGGGGCAGTGAGCAGTTCTTC. The chain couples TRBV11-2 to TRBJ2-1; 10 positions agree with TRBD1. The CDR3 extends over 14 amino acids. CDR1 SGHAT and CDR2 FQNNGV come from the germline V gene. V trimming: 3 bases; J trimming: 9 bases; junction bases outside the gene matches: 5.

The sample holds a few counts of this clonotype. The chain couples TRBV5-8 to TRBJ2-7, with TRBD1 matching 8 bases. CDR3 length: 15 amino acids. With V trimmed by 4 bases and J by 4 bases, 10 bases remained unmatched. CDR1 is SGHTS, CDR2 YDEGEE, per germline. The DNA of the CDR3 is TGTGCCAGCAGCGGGGCTGGGGACAGGAGGTACGAGCAGTACTTC. It yields the protein CASSGAGDRRYEQYF.

The table lists this clonotype with many counts. The chain employs TRBV7-2 and TRBJ2-1, with no clear D. Germline CDR1 reads SGHTA; CDR2 reads FQGNSA. Trimming took 0 bases from V and 4 from J, leaving 13 bases between them. The CDR3 loop spans 16 amino acids. The CDR3 reads CASSLAFGLQYNEQFF. The CDR3 DNA sequence: TGTGCCAGCAGCTTAGCGTTTGGGCTCCAGTACAATGAGCAGTTCTTC.

This clonotype was seen repeatedly, ten times or more. The chain carries TRBV24-1 and TRBJ1-2, with a tentative D call TRBD1 (5 bases). The length of the CDR3 is 16 residues. Germline lookup yields CDR1 KGHDR and CDR2 SFDVKD. Trimming pared 4 bases from V and 8 bases from J, leaving 22 bases between. The CDR3, as DNA: TGTGCCACCAGTGACCCCTTCGTGGGGGGAGGAGAGGGCTACACCTTC. Translated: CATSDPFVGGGEGYTF.

The chain links TRBV2 to TRBJ2-4; D may be TRBD1 (5 bases). Germline V gives CDR1 SNHLY, CDR2 FYNNEI. The CDR3 extends over 13 amino acids. Trimming stripped 1 base from V and 6 bases from J, with 7 bases between. As DNA, the CDR3 is TGTGCCAGCAGTGAAGGACAGATAAACATTCAGTACTTC. It codes for CASSEGQINIQYF.

This rearrangement joins TRBV10-3 to TRBJ2-7; possibly TRBD1 for D (6 bases). In germline, CDR1 is ENHRY, CDR2 SYGVKD. CDR3 length equals 15 residues. The V end was cut by 3 bases, the J end by 1 base, with 13 bases between. The CDR3 DNA sequence: TGTGCCATCAGTGAACCAGGGGCAGGGTCCTACGAGCAGTACTTC. Its translation: CAISEPGAGSYEQYF.

The chain employs TRBV12-3 or TRBV12-4 and TRBJ2-7; D tentatively reads TRBD1 or TRBD2 (6 bases each). V lost 2 bases, J lost 3 bases, and 26 bases lay in between. CDR3 length: 19 amino acids. The CDR3 protein is CASSLHHEGGRRSRYEQYF. Here the CDR3 DNA reads TGTGCCAGCAGTTTACATCACGAGGGGGGCCGGAGATCACGCTACGAGCAGTACTTC.

This clonotype was seen repeatedly, ten times or more. The chain links TRBV2 to TRBJ2-3, with D possibly TRBD1 on 5 matching bases. This CDR3 is built from 13 residues. The germline V and J ends were trimmed by 9 bases and 1 base, with 11 bases remaining between them. The germline V gene has CDR1 SNHLY and CDR2 FYNNEI. The CDR3 loop reads CASAGMGTDTQYF. The CDR3, as DNA: TGTGCCAGTGCAGGGATGGGCACAGATACGCAGTATTTT.

This clonotype was detected ten times or more. This chain uses TRBV20-1 with TRBJ2-3; weak D call: TRBD1 (6 bases). The germline V gene encodes CDR1 DFQATT and CDR2 SNEGSKA (reference sequence). This CDR3 has 15 residues. Trimming removed 6 bases at V and 1 base at J, with 17 bases between. The CDR3 sequence: CSAVSTGTGTDTQYF. The CDR3 DNA reads TGCAGTGCCGTATCCACAGGGACGGGCACAGATACGCAGTATTTT.